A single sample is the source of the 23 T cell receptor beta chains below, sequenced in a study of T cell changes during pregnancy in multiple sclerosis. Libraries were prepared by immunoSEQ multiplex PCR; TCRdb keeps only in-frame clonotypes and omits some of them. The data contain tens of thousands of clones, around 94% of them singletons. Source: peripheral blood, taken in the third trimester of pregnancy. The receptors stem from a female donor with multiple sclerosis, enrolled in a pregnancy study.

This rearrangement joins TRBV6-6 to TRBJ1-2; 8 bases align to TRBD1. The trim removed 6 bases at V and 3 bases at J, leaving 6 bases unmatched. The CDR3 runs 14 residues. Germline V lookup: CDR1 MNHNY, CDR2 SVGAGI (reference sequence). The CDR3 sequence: CASRRQGRDYGYTF. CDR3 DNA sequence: TGTGCCAGCAGGCGACAGGGGCGGGACTATGGCTACACCTTC.

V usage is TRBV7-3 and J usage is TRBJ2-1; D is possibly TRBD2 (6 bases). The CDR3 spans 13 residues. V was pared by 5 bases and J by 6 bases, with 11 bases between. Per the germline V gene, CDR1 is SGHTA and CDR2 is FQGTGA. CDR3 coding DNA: TGTGCCAGCAGCCAACCGGGAGTCAATGAGCAGTTCTTC. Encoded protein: CASSQPGVNEQFF.

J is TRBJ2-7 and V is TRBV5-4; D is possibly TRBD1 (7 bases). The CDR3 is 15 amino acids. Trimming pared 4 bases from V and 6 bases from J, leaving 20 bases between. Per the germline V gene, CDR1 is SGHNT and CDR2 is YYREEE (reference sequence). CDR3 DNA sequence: TGTGCCAGCAGCGGGGAGTTGGAGGGGGCCGGCGAGCAGTACTTC. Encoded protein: CASSGELEGAGEQYF. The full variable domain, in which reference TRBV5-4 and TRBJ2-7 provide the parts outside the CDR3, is ETGVTQSPTHLIKTRGQQVTLRCSSQSGHNTVSWYQQALGQGPQFIFQYYREEENGRGNFPPRFSGLQFPNYSSELNVNALELDDSALYLCASSGELEGAGEQYFGPGTRLTVT.

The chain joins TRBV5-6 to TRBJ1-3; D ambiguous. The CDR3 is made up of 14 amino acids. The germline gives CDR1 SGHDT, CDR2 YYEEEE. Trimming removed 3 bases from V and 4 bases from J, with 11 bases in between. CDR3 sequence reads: CASSYDKAGNTIYF. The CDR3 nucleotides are TGTGCCAGCAGCTATGACAAGGCCGGAAACACCATATATTTT.

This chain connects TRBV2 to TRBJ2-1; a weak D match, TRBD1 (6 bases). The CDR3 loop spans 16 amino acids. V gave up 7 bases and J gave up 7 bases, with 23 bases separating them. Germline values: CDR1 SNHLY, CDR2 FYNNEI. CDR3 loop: CASTANRRDKRNEQFF. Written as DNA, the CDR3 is TGTGCCAGCACTGCAAATAGAAGGGACAAACGGAATGAGCAGTTCTTC.

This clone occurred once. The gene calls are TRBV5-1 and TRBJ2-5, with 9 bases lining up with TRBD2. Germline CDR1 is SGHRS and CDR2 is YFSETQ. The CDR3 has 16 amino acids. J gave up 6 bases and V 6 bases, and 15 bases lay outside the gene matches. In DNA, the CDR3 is TGCGCCAGCAACCCCGGCGTAGGCGGGAGGGCGCAGACCCAGTACTTC. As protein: CASNPGVGGRAQTQYF.

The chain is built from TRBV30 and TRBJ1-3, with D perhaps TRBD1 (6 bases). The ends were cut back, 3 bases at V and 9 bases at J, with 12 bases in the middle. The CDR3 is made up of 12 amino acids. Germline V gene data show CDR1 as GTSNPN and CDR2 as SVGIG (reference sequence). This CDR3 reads CAWSPPGATIYF. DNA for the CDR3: TGTGCCTGGAGCCCCCCAGGGGCCACCATATATTTT.

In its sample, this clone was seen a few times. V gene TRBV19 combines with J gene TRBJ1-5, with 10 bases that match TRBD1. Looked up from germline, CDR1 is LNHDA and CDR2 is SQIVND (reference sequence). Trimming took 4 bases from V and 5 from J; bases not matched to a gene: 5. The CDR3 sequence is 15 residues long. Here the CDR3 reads CASSRAGQGHQPQHF. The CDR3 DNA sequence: TGTGCCAGTAGTAGGGCGGGACAGGGGCATCAGCCCCAGCATTTT.

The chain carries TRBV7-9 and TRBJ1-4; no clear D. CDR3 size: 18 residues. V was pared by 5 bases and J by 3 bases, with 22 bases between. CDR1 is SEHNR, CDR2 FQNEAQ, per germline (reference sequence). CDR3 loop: CASSPDQVGGPPNEKLFF. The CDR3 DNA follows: TGTGCCAGCAGCCCAGATCAGGTTGGTGGGCCGCCTAATGAAAAACTGTTTTTT. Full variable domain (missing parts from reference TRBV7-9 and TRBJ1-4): DTGVSQNPRHKITKRGQNVTFRCDPISEHNRLYWYRQTLGQGPEFLTYFQNEAQLEKSRLLSDRFSAERPKGSFSTLEIQRTEQGDSAMYLCASSPDQVGGPPNEKLFFGSGTQLSVL.

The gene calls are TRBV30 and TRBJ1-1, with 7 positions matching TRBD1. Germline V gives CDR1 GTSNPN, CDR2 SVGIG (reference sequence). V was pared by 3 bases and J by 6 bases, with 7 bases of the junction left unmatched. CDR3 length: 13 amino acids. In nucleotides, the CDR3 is TGTGCCTGGAGGTCAGGGGGGTTCGCTGAAGCTTTCTTT. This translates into CAWRSGGFAEAFF.

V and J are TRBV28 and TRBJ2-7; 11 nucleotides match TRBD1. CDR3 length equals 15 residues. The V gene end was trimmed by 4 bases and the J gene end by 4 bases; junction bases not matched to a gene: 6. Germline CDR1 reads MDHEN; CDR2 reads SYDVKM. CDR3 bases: TGTGCCAGCAGTTCAAGGACAGGGGGCTATTACGAGCAGTACTTC. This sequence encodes CASSSRTGGYYEQYF. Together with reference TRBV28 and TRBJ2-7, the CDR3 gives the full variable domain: DVKVTQSSRYLVKRTGEKVFLECVQDMDHENMFWYRQDPGLGLRLIYFSYDVKMKEKGDIPEGYSVSREKKERFSLILESASTNQTSMYLCASSSRTGGYYEQYFGPGTRLTVT.

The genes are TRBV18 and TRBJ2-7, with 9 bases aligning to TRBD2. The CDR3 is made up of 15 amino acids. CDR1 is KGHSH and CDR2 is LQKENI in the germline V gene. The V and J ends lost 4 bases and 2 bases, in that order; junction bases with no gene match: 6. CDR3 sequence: CASSRGTSGPYEQYF. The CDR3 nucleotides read TGTGCCAGCTCACGCGGCACTAGCGGGCCCTACGAGCAGTACTTC. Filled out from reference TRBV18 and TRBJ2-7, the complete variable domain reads NAGVMQNPRHLVRRRGQEARLRCSPMKGHSHVYWYRQLPEEGLKFMVYLQKENIIDESGMPKERFSAEFPKEGPSILRIQQVVRGDSAAYFCASSRGTSGPYEQYFGPGTRLTVT.

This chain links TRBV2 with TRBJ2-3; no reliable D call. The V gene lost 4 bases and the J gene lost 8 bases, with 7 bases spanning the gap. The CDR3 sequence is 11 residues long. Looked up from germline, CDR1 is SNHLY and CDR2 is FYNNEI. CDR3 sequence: CASSAAATQYF. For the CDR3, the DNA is TGTGCCAGCAGTGCGGCGGCTACGCAGTATTTT.

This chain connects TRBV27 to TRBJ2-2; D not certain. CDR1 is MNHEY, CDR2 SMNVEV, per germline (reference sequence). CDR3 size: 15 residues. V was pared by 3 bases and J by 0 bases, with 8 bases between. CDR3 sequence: CASSFQATNTGELFF. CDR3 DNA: TGTGCCAGCAGTTTTCAGGCTACGAACACCGGGGAGCTGTTTTTT.

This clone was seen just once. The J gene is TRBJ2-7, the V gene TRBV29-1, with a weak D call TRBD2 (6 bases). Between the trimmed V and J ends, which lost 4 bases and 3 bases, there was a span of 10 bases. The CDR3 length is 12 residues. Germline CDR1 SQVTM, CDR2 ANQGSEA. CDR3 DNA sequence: TGCAGCGTTGTAGCGGAGTTCTACGAGCAGTACTTC. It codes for CSVVAEFYEQYF.

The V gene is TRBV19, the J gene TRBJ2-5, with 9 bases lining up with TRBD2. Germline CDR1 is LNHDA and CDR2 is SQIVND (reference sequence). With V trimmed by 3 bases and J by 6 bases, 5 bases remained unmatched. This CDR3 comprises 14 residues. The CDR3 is CASSIRTSVKTQYF. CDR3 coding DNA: TGTGCCAGTAGTATCCGGACTAGCGTGAAGACCCAGTACTTC.

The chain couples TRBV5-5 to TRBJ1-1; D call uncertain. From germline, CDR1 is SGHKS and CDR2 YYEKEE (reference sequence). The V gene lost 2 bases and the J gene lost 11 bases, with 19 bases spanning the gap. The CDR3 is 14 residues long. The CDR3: CASSFNYGDPGAFF. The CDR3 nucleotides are TGTGCCAGCAGCTTCAATTACGGAGACCCCGGGGCTTTCTTT.

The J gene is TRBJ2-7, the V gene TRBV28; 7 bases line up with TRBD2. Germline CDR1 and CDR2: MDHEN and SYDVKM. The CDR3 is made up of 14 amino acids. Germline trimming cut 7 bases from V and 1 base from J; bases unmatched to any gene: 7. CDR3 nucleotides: TGTGCCAGCACCCTAGGGAGGGGATCCTACGAGCAGTACTTC. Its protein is CASTLGRGSYEQYF.

CDR3 in amino acids: CASSTRGTSNQPQHF. The CDR3 DNA is TGTGCCAGCAGCACCAGGGGGACGAGCAATCAGCCCCAGCATTTT. The V gene is TRBV5-6, the J gene TRBJ1-5; 7 positions agree with TRBD1. Germline V CDR1 and CDR2: SGHDT, YYEEEE. This CDR3 is 15 amino acids long. The junction had 5 bases not matched to a gene; V was cut back by 4 bases and J by 1 base.

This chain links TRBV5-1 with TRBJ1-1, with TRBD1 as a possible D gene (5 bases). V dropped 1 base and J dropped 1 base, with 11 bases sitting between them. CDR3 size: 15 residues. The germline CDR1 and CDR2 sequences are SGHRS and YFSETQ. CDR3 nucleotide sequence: TGCGCCAGCAGCTTGTCGACCAGGGCGAACACTGAAGCTTTCTTT. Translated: CASSLSTRANTEAFF.

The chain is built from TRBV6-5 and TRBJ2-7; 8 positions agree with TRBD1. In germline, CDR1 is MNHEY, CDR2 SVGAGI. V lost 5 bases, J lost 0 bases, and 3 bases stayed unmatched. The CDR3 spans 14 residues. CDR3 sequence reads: CASSPGTGSYEQYF. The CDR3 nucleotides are TGTGCCAGCAGTCCCGGGACAGGCTCCTACGAGCAGTACTTC.

CDR3 DNA: TGTGCCAGCAGTGAAGGACAGGGGTACACCGGGGAGCTGTTTTTT. Its translation is CASSEGQGYTGELFF. The chain is built from TRBV6-1 and TRBJ2-2, with 8 positions matching TRBD1. Unmatched junction bases numbered 1, after V lost 1 base and J lost 3 bases. CDR1 and CDR2 from the germline V gene are MNHNS and SASEGT. The CDR3 is made up of 15 amino acids.

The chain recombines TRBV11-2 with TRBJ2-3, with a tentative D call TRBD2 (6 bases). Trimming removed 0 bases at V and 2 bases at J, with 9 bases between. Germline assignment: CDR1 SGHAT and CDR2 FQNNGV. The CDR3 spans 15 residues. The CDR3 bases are TGTGCCAGCAGCTTAGATGGGAGGTTCACAGATACGCAGTATTTT. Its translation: CASSLDGRFTDTQYF.